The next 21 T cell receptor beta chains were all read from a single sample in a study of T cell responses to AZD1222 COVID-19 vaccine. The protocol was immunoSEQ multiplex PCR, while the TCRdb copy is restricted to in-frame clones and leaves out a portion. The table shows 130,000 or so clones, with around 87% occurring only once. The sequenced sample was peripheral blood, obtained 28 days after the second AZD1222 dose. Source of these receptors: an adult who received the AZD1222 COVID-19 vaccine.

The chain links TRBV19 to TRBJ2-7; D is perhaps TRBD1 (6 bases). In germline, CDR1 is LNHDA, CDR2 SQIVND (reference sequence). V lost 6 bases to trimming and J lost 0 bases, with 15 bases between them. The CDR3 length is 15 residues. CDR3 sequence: CASSTQGKGSYEQYF. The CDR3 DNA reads TGTGCCAGTAGCACCCAGGGGAAAGGCTCCTACGAGCAGTACTTC.

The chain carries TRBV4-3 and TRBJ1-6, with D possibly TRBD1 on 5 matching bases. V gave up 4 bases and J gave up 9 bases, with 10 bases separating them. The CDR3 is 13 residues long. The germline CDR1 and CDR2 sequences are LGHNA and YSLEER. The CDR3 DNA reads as TGCGCCAGCAGCCCTGCTCAGGGTTCACCCCTCCACTTT. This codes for CASSPAQGSPLHF.

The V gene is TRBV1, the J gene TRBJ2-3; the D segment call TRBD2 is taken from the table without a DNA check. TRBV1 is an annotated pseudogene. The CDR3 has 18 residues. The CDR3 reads CTSSHGRLAGKSTDTQYF. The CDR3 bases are TGCACCAGCAGCCACGGACGTCTAGCGGGGAAATCCACAGATACGCAGTATTTT.

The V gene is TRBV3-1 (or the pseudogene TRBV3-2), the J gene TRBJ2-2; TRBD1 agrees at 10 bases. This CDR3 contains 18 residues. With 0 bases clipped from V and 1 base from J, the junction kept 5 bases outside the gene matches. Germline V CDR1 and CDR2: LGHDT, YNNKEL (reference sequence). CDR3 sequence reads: CASSQDPTGGGNTGELFF. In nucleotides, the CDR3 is TGTGCCAGCAGCCAAGACCCGACAGGGGGCGGGAACACCGGGGAGCTGTTTTTT.

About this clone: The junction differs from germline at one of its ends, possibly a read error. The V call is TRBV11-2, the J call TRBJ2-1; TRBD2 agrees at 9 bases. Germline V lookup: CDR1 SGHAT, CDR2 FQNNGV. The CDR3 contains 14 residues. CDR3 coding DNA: TGTGCCAGCAGCATAGAGCGGGGGGCCTATGAGCAGTTCTTC. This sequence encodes CASSIERGAYEQFF.

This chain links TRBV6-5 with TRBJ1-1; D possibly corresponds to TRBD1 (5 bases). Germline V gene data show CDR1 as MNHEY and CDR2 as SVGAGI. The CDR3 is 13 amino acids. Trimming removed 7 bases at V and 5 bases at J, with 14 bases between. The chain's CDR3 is CASNPGGLTEAFF. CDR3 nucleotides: TGTGCCAGCAATCCCGGGGGACTGACTGAAGCTTTCTTT.

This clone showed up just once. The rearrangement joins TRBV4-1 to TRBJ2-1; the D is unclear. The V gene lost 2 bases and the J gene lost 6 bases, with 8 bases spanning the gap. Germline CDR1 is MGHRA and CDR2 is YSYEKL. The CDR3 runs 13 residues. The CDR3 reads CASSQRTGNEQFF. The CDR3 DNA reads TGCGCCAGCAGCCAAAGAACGGGCAATGAGCAGTTCTTC.

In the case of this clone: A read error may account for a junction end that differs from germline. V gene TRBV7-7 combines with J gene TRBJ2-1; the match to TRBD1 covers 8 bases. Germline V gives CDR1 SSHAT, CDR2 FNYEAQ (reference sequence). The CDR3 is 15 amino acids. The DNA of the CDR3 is TGTGCTAGCAGCCCCCGCAGGGGGCTTTACAATGAGCAGTTCTTC. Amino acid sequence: CASSPRRGLYNEQFF.

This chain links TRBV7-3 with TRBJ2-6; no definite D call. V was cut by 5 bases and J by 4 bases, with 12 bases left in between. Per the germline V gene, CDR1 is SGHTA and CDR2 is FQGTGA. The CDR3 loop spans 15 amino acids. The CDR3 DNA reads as TGTGCCAGCAGCCCCGGTAGGTCAGGGGCCAACGTCCTGACTTTC. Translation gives CASSPGRSGANVLTF.

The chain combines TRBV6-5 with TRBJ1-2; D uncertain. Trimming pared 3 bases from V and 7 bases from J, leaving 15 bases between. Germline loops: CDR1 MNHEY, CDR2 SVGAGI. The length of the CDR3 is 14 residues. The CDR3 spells CASSYSPEDAGYTF. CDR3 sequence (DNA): TGTGCCAGCAGTTATTCTCCTGAGGATGCTGGCTACACCTTC.

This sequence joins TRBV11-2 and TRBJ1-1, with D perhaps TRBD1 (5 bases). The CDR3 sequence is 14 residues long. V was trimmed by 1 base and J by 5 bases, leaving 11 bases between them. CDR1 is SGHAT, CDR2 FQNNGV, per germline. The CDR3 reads CASSLAGFGTEAFF. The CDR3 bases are TGTGCCAGCAGCTTAGCAGGGTTTGGGACTGAAGCTTTCTTT.

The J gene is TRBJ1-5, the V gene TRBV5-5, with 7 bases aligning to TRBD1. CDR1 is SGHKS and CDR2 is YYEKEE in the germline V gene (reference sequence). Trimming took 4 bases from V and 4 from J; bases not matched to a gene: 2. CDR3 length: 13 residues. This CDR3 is CASSRTGNQPQHF. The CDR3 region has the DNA TGTGCCAGCAGCAGGACAGGTAATCAGCCCCAGCATTTT.

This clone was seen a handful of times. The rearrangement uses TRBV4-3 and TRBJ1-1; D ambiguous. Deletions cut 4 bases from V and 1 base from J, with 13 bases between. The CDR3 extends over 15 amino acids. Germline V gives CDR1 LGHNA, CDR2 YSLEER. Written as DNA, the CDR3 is TGCGCCAGCAGCCTCGAAGGCTTCGGGAACACTGAAGCTTTCTTT. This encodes CASSLEGFGNTEAFF.

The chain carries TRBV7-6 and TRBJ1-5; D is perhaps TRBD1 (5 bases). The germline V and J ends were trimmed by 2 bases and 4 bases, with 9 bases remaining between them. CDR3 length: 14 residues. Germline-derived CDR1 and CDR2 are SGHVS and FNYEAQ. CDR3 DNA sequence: TGTGCCAGCAGCTTATCGGGGGATAATCAGCCCCAGCATTTT. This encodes CASSLSGDNQPQHF. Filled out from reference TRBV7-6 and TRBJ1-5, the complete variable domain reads GAGVSQSPRYKVTKRGQDVALRCDPISGHVSLYWYRQALGQGPEFLTYFNYEAQQDKSGLPNDRFSAERPEGSISTLTIQRTEQRDSAMYRCASSLSGDNQPQHFGDGTRLSIL.

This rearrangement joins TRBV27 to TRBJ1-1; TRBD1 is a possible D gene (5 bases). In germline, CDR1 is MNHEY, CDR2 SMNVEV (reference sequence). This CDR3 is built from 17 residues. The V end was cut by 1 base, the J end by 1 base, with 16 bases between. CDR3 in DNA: TGTGCCAGCAGTTTATTTCCCCAGGGTTTGGCGAACACTGAAGCTTTCTTT. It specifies CASSLFPQGLANTEAFF.

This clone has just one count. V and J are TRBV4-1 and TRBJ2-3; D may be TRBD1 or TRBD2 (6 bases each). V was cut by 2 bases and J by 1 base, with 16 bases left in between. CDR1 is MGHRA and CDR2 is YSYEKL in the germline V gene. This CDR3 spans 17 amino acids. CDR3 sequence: CASSQLVGASGTDTQYF. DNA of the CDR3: TGCGCCAGCAGCCAACTCGTGGGGGCTAGCGGCACAGATACGCAGTATTTT.

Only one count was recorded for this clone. CDR3 sequence (DNA): TGTGCCAGCAGCCACCGGGACAGGGGAACCGGGGAGCTGTTTTTT. It specifies CASSHRDRGTGELFF. This chain joins TRBV11-3 and TRBJ2-2; TRBD1 agrees at 10 bases. This CDR3 is 15 amino acids long. Germline assignment: CDR1 SGHNT and CDR2 YENEEA. After removal of 5 bases from V and 5 bases from J, the junction contained 5 bases not matched to a gene.

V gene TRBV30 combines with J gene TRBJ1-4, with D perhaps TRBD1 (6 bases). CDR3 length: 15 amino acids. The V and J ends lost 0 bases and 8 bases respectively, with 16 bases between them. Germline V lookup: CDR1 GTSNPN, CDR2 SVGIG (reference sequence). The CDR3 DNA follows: TGTGCCTGGAGTGTTCGCACAGGGTGGAACGAAAAACTGTTTTTT. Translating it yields CAWSVRTGWNEKLFF.

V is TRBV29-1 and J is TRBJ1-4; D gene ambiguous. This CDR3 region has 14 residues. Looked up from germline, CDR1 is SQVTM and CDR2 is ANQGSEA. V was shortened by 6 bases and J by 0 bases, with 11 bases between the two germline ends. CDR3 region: CSVASGATNEKLFF. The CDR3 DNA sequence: TGCAGCGTGGCCTCCGGGGCAACTAATGAAAAACTGTTTTTT.

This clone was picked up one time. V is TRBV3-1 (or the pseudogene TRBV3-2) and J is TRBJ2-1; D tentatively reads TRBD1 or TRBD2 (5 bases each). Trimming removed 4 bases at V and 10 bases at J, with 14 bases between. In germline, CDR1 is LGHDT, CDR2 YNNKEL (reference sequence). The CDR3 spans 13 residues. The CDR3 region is CASSLNGAREQFF. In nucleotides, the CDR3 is TGTGCCAGCAGCCTCAACGGGGCCCGCGAGCAGTTCTTC.

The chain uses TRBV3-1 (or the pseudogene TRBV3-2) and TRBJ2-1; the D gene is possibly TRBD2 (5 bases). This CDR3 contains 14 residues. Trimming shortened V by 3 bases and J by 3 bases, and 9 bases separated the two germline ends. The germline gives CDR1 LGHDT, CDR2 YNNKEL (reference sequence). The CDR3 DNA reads TGTGCCAGCAGCCATCACCGGGACTACAATGAGCAGTTCTTC. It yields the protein CASSHHRDYNEQFF.